The 25 T cell receptor beta chains reported below all come from one sample, sequenced in a study of regulatory T cells in long-lasting Graves disease. Building of the TCR beta libraries involved iRepertoire HTBI primers and Arm-PCR of CDR3 regions. Each CDR3 protein gets one entry after TCRdb re-called the multiplex PCR reads with MiXCR. The sample shows approximately 300,000 distinct CDR3 sequences, about 18% of them seen only once. This sample's time point: newly diagnosed GD, antithyroid drugs for less than 3 months. Construction of the TCR library relied on RNA isolated from PBMCs. Sequencing used peripheral blood mononuclear cells (PBMCs), obtained at new diagnosis, from a patient treated with antithyroid drugs. The receptors originated from a female donor with Graves disease.

This clonotype occurred many times. The V call is TRBV7-8, the J call TRBJ2-7; D is undetermined. The CDR3 contains 12 residues. Germline V gives CDR1 SGHVS, CDR2 FQNEAQ. Trimming took 4 bases from V and 9 from J, leaving 13 bases between them. CDR3: CASSSEGWRQYF. The DNA for the CDR3 is TGTGCCAGCAGCTCCGAAGGCTGGAGGCAGTACTTC. The variable domain in full, with the rest retrieved from reference TRBV7-8 and TRBJ2-7, is GAGVSQSPRYKVAKRGQDVALRCDPISGHVSLFWYQQALGQGPEFLTYFQNEAQLDKSGLPSDRFFAERPEGSVSTLKIQRTQQEDSAVYLCASSSEGWRQYFGPGTRLTVT.

This clonotype was observed many times. The CDR3 nucleotides are TGCGCCAGCAGTGAGCGGACAGGGGTGGGGTATAGCAATCAGCCCCAGCATTTT. Its protein is CASSERTGVGYSNQPQHF. The gene calls are TRBV10-2 and TRBJ1-5; 9 bases are a match to TRBD1. With V trimmed by 2 bases and J by 0 bases, 8 bases remained unmatched. The CDR3 contains 18 residues. Germline CDR1 reads WSHSY; CDR2 reads SAAADI.

This clonotype was counted only a few times. The chain combines TRBV20-1 with TRBJ1-2, with TRBD1 matching 7 bases. The germline V gene has CDR1 DFQATT and CDR2 SNEGSKA (reference sequence). The CDR3 totals 13 residues. The CDR3 bases are TGCAGGGTCCAGGGGGTTTCGGGCTATGGCTACACCTTC. Amino acids: CRVQGVSGYGYTF.

The table lists this clonotype with many counts. The chain has TRBV24-1 and TRBJ2-2; TRBD1 matches 7 bases. Germline CDR1 reads KGHDR; CDR2 reads SFDVKD. J was trimmed by 1 base and V by 2 bases; bases with no gene match: 3. The CDR3 consists of 16 residues. The CDR3 is CATSDSRTGNTGELFF. In nucleotides, the CDR3 is TGTGCCACCAGTGATTCCCGGACAGGGAACACCGGGGAGCTGTTTTTT.

There are many counts of this clonotype. The chain couples TRBV29-1 to TRBJ2-7, with a tentative D call TRBD1 (6 bases). There are 13 residues in the CDR3. Per the germline V gene, CDR1 is SQVTM and CDR2 is ANQGSEA. The V end lost 4 bases, the J end lost 2 bases, and 12 bases lay between the germline ends. CDR3 residues: CSVGSDSPYEQYF. The CDR3 bases are TGCAGCGTTGGGTCGGACAGTCCCTACGAGCAGTACTTC.

In regard to this clonotype: This sequence may be a read error, since a much larger clone differs from it by one base. The genes are TRBV20-1 and TRBJ2-5; D may be TRBD2 (6 bases). The germline gives CDR1 DFQATT, CDR2 SNEGSKA (reference sequence). The CDR3 runs 15 residues. In DNA, the CDR3 is TGCAGTGCTAGAGATTCCGTCGGACGGAGGGAGACCCAGCACTTC. This translates into CSARDSVGRRETQHF.

In its sample, this clonotype was seen a few times. A much larger clone differs from this one at a single base, so this may be a read error. The J gene is TRBJ1-1, the V gene TRBV2; 8 positions agree with TRBD1. V was clipped by 1 base and J by 10 bases; unmatched bases: 5. Germline CDR1 and CDR2: SNHLY and FYNNEI. The CDR3 sequence is 13 residues long. The CDR3 coding sequence is TGTGCCAGCAGTGAAGGAAGGACAGGGAGAGCTTTCTTT. It codes for CASSEGRTGRAFF.

This clonotype was picked up a small number of times. This rearrangement joins TRBV6-9 to TRBJ1-1; D not resolved. V dropped 3 bases and J dropped 2 bases, with 10 bases sitting between them. There are 14 residues in the CDR3. Per germline, CDR1 MNHGY and CDR2 SVAAGI. The CDR3 protein is CASSYPGPNTEAFF. As DNA, the CDR3 is TGTGCCAGCAGTTACCCTGGTCCCAACACTGAAGCTTTCTTT.

The V gene is TRBV7-9, the J gene TRBJ2-7, with 8 bases that match TRBD1. Per the germline V gene, CDR1 is SEHNR and CDR2 is FQNEAQ (reference sequence). Trimming at V came to 4 bases and at J to 4 bases, leaving 6 bases not matched to a gene. The CDR3 has 14 residues. The CDR3 protein is CASSSPDREYEQYF. Here the CDR3 DNA reads TGTGCCAGCAGCTCACCGGACAGGGAGTACGAGCAGTACTTC. Full variable domain (missing parts from reference TRBV7-9 and TRBJ2-7): DTGVSQNPRHKITKRGQNVTFRCDPISEHNRLYWYRQTLGQGPEFLTYFQNEAQLEKSRLLSDRFSAERPKGSFSTLEIQRTEQGDSAMYLCASSSPDREYEQYFGPGTRLTVT.

The table lists this clonotype with many counts. This is likely a read error, given that the CDR3 carries no conserved phenylalanine or tryptophan at its end. V and J are TRBV12-3 or TRBV12-4 and TRBJ2-1; 15 bases line up with TRBD2. V shed 6 bases and J 10 bases; nucleotides not matched to a gene: 16. The CDR3 sequence is 18 residues long. This chain's CDR3 is CASSIGTSGRWGDTEQFL. Here the CDR3 DNA reads TGTGCCAGCAGCATAGGGACTAGCGGGAGGTGGGGTGACACGGAGCAGTTCCTC.

This clonotype appeared many times. The chain is built from TRBV20-1 and TRBJ2-1; D gene uncertain. Trimming pared 2 bases from V and 0 bases from J, leaving 14 bases between. This CDR3 is 16 amino acids long. Germline V gene lookup returns CDR1 DFQATT and CDR2 SNEGSKA (reference sequence). CDR3 in DNA: TGCAGTGCTAGAACGAGTGGCCAGCTCTCCTACAATGAGCAGTTCTTC. The encoded protein is CSARTSGQLSYNEQFF.

This clonotype was recorded at least ten times. The rearrangement links TRBV7-6 to TRBJ2-7; no reliable D call. The CDR3 is 13 amino acids. V shed 1 base and J shed 7 bases, with 11 bases lying between them. Germline V gene lookup returns CDR1 SGHVS and CDR2 FNYEAQ. The CDR3 nucleotides read TGTGCCAGCAGCTTAGGGTATGTGGGAGAGCAGTACTTC. Its translation is CASSLGYVGEQYF.

In the case of this clonotype: This sequence may be a read error, since a much larger clone differs from it by one base. The rearrangement uses TRBV5-6 and TRBJ2-1; D tentatively reads TRBD1 or TRBD2 (5 bases each). Trimming pared 7 bases from V and 2 bases from J, leaving 22 bases between. The CDR3 runs to 17 residues. Germline V gene sequence: CDR1 SGHDT, CDR2 YYEEEE. CDR3 in amino acids: CASGLAYGHSPYNEQFF. The CDR3 DNA reads as TGTGCCAGCGGTCTAGCATACGGACACTCCCCCTACAATGAGCAGTTCTTC.

V is TRBV15 and J is TRBJ2-5; no reliable D call. Per the germline V gene, CDR1 is LNHNV and CDR2 is YYDKDF (reference sequence). The CDR3 totals 13 residues. The ends were cut back, 0 bases at V and 4 bases at J, with 6 bases in the middle. The CDR3 DNA is TGTGCCACCAGCAGAGACAAGGGAGAGACCCAGTACTTC. Its protein is CATSRDKGETQYF.

This clonotype came up a few times. This sequence joins TRBV30 and TRBJ1-1, with a weak D call TRBD1 (5 bases). Trimming shortened V by 2 bases and J by 5 bases, and 12 bases separated the two germline ends. This CDR3 spans 13 amino acids. CDR1 and CDR2 from the germline V gene are GTSNPN and SVGIG (reference sequence). CDR3 DNA sequence: TGTGCCTGGAGTTCGTCAAAGGGGACTGAAGCTTTCTTT. Translated, it gives CAWSSSKGTEAFF.

This clonotype was seen at least ten times. The chain couples TRBV30 to TRBJ2-7; D is undetermined. This CDR3 comprises 12 residues. Trimming removed 0 bases at V and 5 bases at J, with 8 bases between. Germline lookup yields CDR1 GTSNPN and CDR2 SVGIG (reference sequence). Written as DNA, the CDR3 is TGTGCCTGGAGTGTACGTGGGGACGAGCAGTACTTC. Amino acid sequence: CAWSVRGDEQYF.

This clonotype has ten or more counts. The gene calls are TRBV19 and TRBJ2-5; no clear D. Germline V CDR1 and CDR2: LNHDA, SQIVND (reference sequence). Trimming stripped 7 bases from V and 2 bases from J, with 11 bases between. This CDR3 has 13 amino acids. This CDR3 reads CASTPKGQETQYF. The CDR3 bases are TGTGCCAGTACCCCTAAAGGTCAAGAGACCCAGTACTTC.

This clonotype has ten or more counts. The chain carries TRBV10-2 and TRBJ2-1; 11 bases align to TRBD2. Germline CDR1 and CDR2: WSHSY and SAAADI. The CDR3 is 14 residues long. Unmatched junction bases numbered 4, after V lost 6 bases and J lost 6 bases. The CDR3 sequence is CASRLAGAFNEQFF. The CDR3 bases are TGCGCCAGCAGACTAGCGGGAGCCTTCAATGAGCAGTTCTTC.

The chain combines TRBV28 with TRBJ2-3, with D possibly matching TRBD2 (6 bases). V lost 7 bases, J lost 0 bases, and 17 bases lay in between. This CDR3 has 16 residues. Per germline, CDR1 MDHEN and CDR2 SYDVKM. The CDR3 here is CASTLRAGSSTDTQYF. The CDR3 nucleotides read TGTGCCAGCACCCTAAGGGCGGGATCAAGCACAGATACGCAGTATTTT.

This chain joins TRBV7-6 and TRBJ2-3; 9 bases align to TRBD1. Germline V lookup: CDR1 SGHVS, CDR2 FNYEAQ. The CDR3 loop spans 15 amino acids. V gave up 1 base and J gave up 4 bases; unmatched junction bases: 3. In nucleotides, the CDR3 is TGTGCCAGCAGCTTAGGATGGACAGGGGCAGATACGCAGTATTTT. This codes for CASSLGWTGADTQYF.

Concerning this clonotype itself: Being one base from a much bigger clone, this may be a read error. The chain has TRBV9 and TRBJ2-3; TRBD2 matches at 8 bases. From germline, CDR1 is SGDLS and CDR2 YYNGEE. The CDR3 is made up of 18 amino acids. J gave up 4 bases and V 3 bases, and 16 bases lay outside the gene matches. This CDR3 is CASSAQTRAGGSSDTQYF. DNA of the CDR3: TGTGCCAGCAGCGCCCAGACGAGGGCGGGAGGTAGCTCAGATACGCAGTATTTT. Combining the CDR3 with reference TRBV9 and TRBJ2-3 gives the whole variable domain DSGVTQTPKHLITATGQRVTLRCSPRSGDLSVYWYQQSLDQGLQFLIQYYNGEERAKGNILERFSAQQFPDLHSELNLSSLELGDSALYFCASSAQTRAGGSSDTQYFGPGTRLTVL.

This clonotype has a count of ten or more. V usage is TRBV30 and J usage is TRBJ2-1; possibly TRBD2 for D (5 bases). This CDR3 contains 16 residues. In germline, CDR1 is GTSNPN, CDR2 SVGIG (reference sequence). V lost 4 bases, J lost 5 bases, and 21 bases lay in between. CDR3 protein: CAWTPIGEYSNNEQFF. CDR3 DNA: TGTGCCTGGACCCCTATCGGGGAATACTCTAACAATGAGCAGTTCTTC.

This clonotype was seen many times. V and J are TRBV20-1 and TRBJ2-3, with D possibly TRBD2 on 5 matching bases. The CDR3 has 15 amino acids. V was clipped by 4 bases and J by 0 bases, with 14 bases between them. CDR1 DFQATT and CDR2 SNEGSKA come from the germline V gene (reference sequence). CDR3 in DNA: TGCAGTGCTATTGAAGCGGCCAAAAGCACAGATACGCAGTATTTT. Translating gives CSAIEAAKSTDTQYF.

This clonotype was seen once. The rearrangement uses TRBV5-1 and TRBJ2-3; 7 positions agree with TRBD2. V shed 0 bases, J shed 0 bases, and the junction held 4 bases outside the gene matches. Germline-derived CDR1 and CDR2 are SGHRS and YFSETQ. This CDR3 has 16 residues. CDR3: CASSLAVTSSTDTQYF. CDR3 nucleotide sequence: TGCGCCAGCAGCTTGGCCGTGACTAGCAGCACAGATACGCAGTATTTT.

This clonotype was seen many times. The J gene is TRBJ1-4, the V gene TRBV18; D is unresolved. Trimming left V 1 base short and J 8 bases short, with 8 bases between. Germline CDR1 is KGHSH and CDR2 is LQKENI. The CDR3 runs 13 residues. As DNA, the CDR3 is TGTGCCAGCTCACCACTTGCGGAGGAAAAACTGTTTTTT. Residues: CASSPLAEEKLFF.